The 22 T cell receptor beta chains below all came from one sample that was sequenced in a study of T cells in Graves' hyperthyroidism and ophthalmopathy. TCR beta CDR3 regions were amplified from RNA transcripts. TCR CDR3 underwent first-round RT-PCR with the HTBI primer set. TCRdb passed the multiplex PCR reads through MiXCR, listing each CDR3 protein once. The table has approximately 420,000 distinct CDR3 sequences, roughly an eighth seen once. The sample comprised blood. These receptor sequences come from a young woman with Graves' hyperthyroidism.

This clonotype was seen repeatedly, ten times or more. The chain has TRBV20-1 and TRBJ2-1; 7 bases align to TRBD2. With V trimmed by 0 bases and J by 4 bases, 9 bases remained unmatched. The V gene's germline CDR1 is DFQATT and CDR2 SNEGSKA (reference sequence). This CDR3 spans 16 amino acids. For the CDR3, the DNA is TGCAGTGCTAGAGATTACAGCGGGACGGGGTACAATGAGCAGTTCTTC. Translating gives CSARDYSGTGYNEQFF.

The chain joins TRBV10-3 to TRBJ2-3; no definite D call. The ends were cut back, 0 bases at V and 4 bases at J, with 8 bases in the middle. Germline CDR1 ENHRY, CDR2 SYGVKD. There are 14 residues in the CDR3. The CDR3 region has the DNA TGTGCCATCAGTGAGTCGGCCGAGGCAGATACGCAGTATTTT. Protein sequence: CAISESAEADTQYF.

This clonotype was counted many times. The chain uses TRBV7-8 and TRBJ2-1, with TRBD1 identical over 10 bases. This CDR3 has 15 residues. CDR1 is SGHVS, CDR2 FQNEAQ, per germline. The J segment lost 6 bases and the V segment lost 4 bases, leaving 6 bases of the junction unmatched. CDR3 sequence reads: CASSWGQGIRNEQFF. CDR3 bases: TGTGCCAGCAGCTGGGGACAGGGGATCCGCAATGAGCAGTTCTTC.

This clonotype was seen repeatedly, ten times or more. The rearrangement joins TRBV12-3 or TRBV12-4 to TRBJ1-5; no firm D call. The germline V and J ends were trimmed by 8 bases and 7 bases, with 15 bases remaining between them. This CDR3 is built from 13 residues. CDR3 amino acids: CASAHELRQPQHF. CDR3 DNA: TGTGCCAGCGCACACGAGCTGCGGCAGCCCCAGCATTTT.

This chain uses TRBV7-8 with TRBJ1-4; D unclear. The CDR3 is 16 amino acids. CDR1 is SGHVS and CDR2 is FQNEAQ in the germline V gene. V was clipped by 2 bases and J by 0 bases, with 10 bases between them. The CDR3 region is CASSLSLGATNEKLFF. CDR3 DNA sequence: TGTGCCAGCAGCTTATCGCTGGGTGCAACTAATGAAAAACTGTTTTTT.

This clonotype has just a few counts. V gene TRBV7-2 combines with J gene TRBJ2-2; either TRBD1 or TRBD2 may fit D (5 bases each). The CDR3 is 14 amino acids. Trimming pared 7 bases from V and 8 bases from J, leaving 17 bases between. Germline loops: CDR1 SGHTA, CDR2 FQGNSA. The DNA of the CDR3 is TGTGCCAGCACCACCGGGGCTCTGAGGGGGGAGCTGTTTTTT. As protein: CASTTGALRGELFF.

This clonotype was counted many times. The V gene is TRBV3-1, the J gene TRBJ1-1; TRBD1 might be the D (5 bases). The CDR3 has 12 amino acids. CDR1 is LGHDT and CDR2 is YNNKEL in the germline V gene (reference sequence). Trimming shortened V by 1 base and J by 8 bases, and 8 bases separated the two germline ends. In DNA form, the CDR3 reads TGTGCCAGCAGCCAAGCAGGGCGGGAAGCTTTCTTT. This encodes CASSQAGREAFF.

This clonotype was seen at least ten times. The chain carries TRBV30 and TRBJ1-1, with D tentatively TRBD1 (5 bases). From germline, CDR1 is GTSNPN and CDR2 SVGIG (reference sequence). This CDR3 is built from 13 residues. V lost 2 bases, J lost 5 bases, and 12 bases lay in between. The CDR3 region has the DNA TGTGCCTGGAGTCACGATGGGGGAACTGAAGCTTTCTTT. It translates to CAWSHDGGTEAFF.

This clonotype was detected ten times or more. The chain employs TRBV7-2 and TRBJ1-2; possible D gene TRBD1, 5 bases. Germline assignment: CDR1 SGHTA and CDR2 FQGNSA. Trimming left V 1 base short and J 4 bases short, with 10 bases between. The CDR3 spans 14 residues. The DNA for the CDR3 is TGTGCCAGCAGCTTAGTGGCAGGGAGCTATGGCTACACCTTC. This codes for CASSLVAGSYGYTF.

This clonotype was counted at least ten times. The chain employs TRBV3-1 and TRBJ2-6; D is undetermined. The germline V gene encodes CDR1 LGHDT and CDR2 YNNKEL (reference sequence). The CDR3 runs 15 residues. V lost 1 base to trimming and J lost 0 bases, with 4 bases between them. This CDR3 reads CASSQASSGANVLTF. CDR3 in DNA: TGTGCCAGCAGCCAAGCTAGCTCTGGGGCCAACGTCCTGACTTTC.

The chain links TRBV24-1 to TRBJ2-1; possible D gene TRBD2, 6 bases. This CDR3 contains 14 residues. Trimming left V 4 bases short and J 0 bases short, with 6 bases between. Germline V gives CDR1 KGHDR, CDR2 SFDVKD. The CDR3: CATSDGSSYNEQFF. DNA of the CDR3: TGTGCCACCAGTGACGGGAGCTCCTACAATGAGCAGTTCTTC.

This sequence joins TRBV6-6 and TRBJ1-6; a possible D gene is TRBD1 (5 bases). Trimming removed 2 bases from V and 7 bases from J, with 12 bases in between. CDR3 length: 15 residues. Germline V gene sequence: CDR1 MNHNY, CDR2 SVGAGI (reference sequence). The CDR3 loop is CASSYTGQGNSPLHF. DNA of the CDR3: TGTGCCAGCAGTTACACAGGCCAGGGCAATTCACCCCTCCACTTT.

This clonotype was picked up many times. The chain couples TRBV20-1 to TRBJ1-3; D may be TRBD1 (5 bases). The CDR3 runs to 16 residues. The germline V gene has CDR1 DFQATT and CDR2 SNEGSKA (reference sequence). V was pared by 6 bases and J by 0 bases, with 18 bases between. CDR3 nucleotide sequence: TGCAGTGCCTATCGCCGGGACTCATTCTCTGGAAACACCATATATTTT. It translates to CSAYRRDSFSGNTIYF.

This clonotype was seen ten or more times. This rearrangement joins TRBV27 to TRBJ2-7, with D possibly matching TRBD1 (6 bases). The germline CDR1 and CDR2 sequences are MNHEY and SMNVEV (reference sequence). The CDR3 is 14 residues long. V was clipped by 3 bases and J by 4 bases, with 13 bases between them. The DNA of the CDR3 is TGTGCCAGCAGTTTCAGGGACATGGGGTACGAGCAGTACTTC. Its translation is CASSFRDMGYEQYF.

V is TRBV6-1 and J is TRBJ2-7, with unresolved D. The CDR3 has 14 residues. Germline V gene sequence: CDR1 MNHNS, CDR2 SASEGT. Trimming cost V 6 bases and J 1 base, with 13 bases left between them. CDR3 region: CASSQVSPSYEQYF. The CDR3 region has the DNA TGTGCCAGCAGCCAAGTTAGCCCGTCCTACGAGCAGTACTTC.

There are many counts of this clonotype. This rearrangement joins TRBV20-1 to TRBJ2-7; weak D call: TRBD2 (6 bases). The CDR3 loop spans 13 amino acids. Per the germline V gene, CDR1 is DFQATT and CDR2 is SNEGSKA (reference sequence). Trimming removed 5 bases at V and 4 bases at J, with 15 bases between. In DNA, the CDR3 is TGCAGTGCTGGGGGAGGCGGACTGTACGAGCAGTACTTC. Encoded protein: CSAGGGGLYEQYF.

The V gene is TRBV27, the J gene TRBJ2-4, with D unresolved. V lost 0 bases to trimming and J lost 4 bases, with 7 bases between them. Germline V gene lookup returns CDR1 MNHEY and CDR2 SMNVEV (reference sequence). The CDR3 has 14 residues. This chain's CDR3 is CASSLSARKNIQYF. The CDR3 DNA reads TGTGCCAGCAGTTTATCAGCACGAAAAAACATTCAGTACTTC.

This chain joins TRBV7-2 and TRBJ2-5; D gene ambiguous. The V and J ends lost 7 bases and 1 base respectively, with 10 bases between them. CDR3 length: 13 amino acids. CDR1 is SGHTA, CDR2 FQGNSA, per germline. This CDR3 reads CASTPPSQETQYF. For the CDR3, the DNA is TGTGCCAGCACCCCCCCGTCCCAAGAGACCCAGTACTTC.

This clonotype was recorded at least ten times. J is TRBJ2-7 and V is TRBV18; the D gene is possibly TRBD2 (5 bases). The germline gives CDR1 KGHSH, CDR2 LQKENI. The CDR3 totals 17 residues. The germline V and J ends were trimmed by 2 bases and 1 base, with 18 bases remaining between them. CDR3: CASSPTYGFRGSYEQYF. The CDR3 bases are TGTGCCAGCTCACCAACCTATGGCTTCAGAGGGTCCTACGAGCAGTACTTC.

Ten or more counts support this clonotype. The V call is TRBV30, the J call TRBJ2-5; either TRBD1 or TRBD2 may supply D (5 bases each). V shed 0 bases and J shed 5 bases, with 13 bases lying between them. CDR1 is GTSNPN and CDR2 is SVGIG in the germline V gene (reference sequence). The length of the CDR3 is 14 residues. The CDR3 DNA reads as TGTGCCTGGAGTGTGAGAAGGGGACGGGAGACCCAGTACTTC. It translates to CAWSVRRGRETQYF.

This clonotype was seen ten or more times. The CDR3, as DNA: TGTGCCAGCAGTCCGGGTTTGGGTTTGCACTATGGCTACACCTTC. This translates into CASSPGLGLHYGYTF. The chain is built from TRBV28 and TRBJ1-2; D gene ambiguous. Germline loops: CDR1 MDHEN, CDR2 SYDVKM. This CDR3 has 15 residues. Trimming shortened V by 5 bases and J by 3 bases, and 16 bases separated the two germline ends.

This clonotype was observed at least ten times. This CDR3 reads CASSPGQQNTEAFF. The CDR3 region has the DNA TGCGCCAGCAGCCCGGGACAGCAGAACACTGAAGCTTTCTTT. The genes are TRBV5-1 and TRBJ1-1; 7 bases fit TRBD1. Germline lookup yields CDR1 SGHRS and CDR2 YFSETQ. The CDR3 has 14 amino acids. V shed 4 bases and J 1 base; nucleotides not matched to a gene: 4.